This TCR beta chain was profiled in a study of technical replicates of blood from a few donors. The repertoire was sequenced with immunoSEQ multiplex PCR; TCRdb's copy has only in-frame clones and lacks some. The sample shows roughly 70,000 clones, roughly 92% of them seen only once. V dropped 4 bases and J dropped 5 bases, with 17 bases sitting between them. Germline V gives CDR1 MNHEY, CDR2 SVGAGI. The CDR3 has 16 residues. The chain couples TRBV6-5 to TRBJ2-2; tentative D call: TRBD2 (7 bases). The receptor was derived from a human donor in good health. The sequenced sample consisted of T cells isolated from PBMCs. In nucleotides, the CDR3 is TGTGCCAGCAGTTCTCCCCTAGGGGGGGGAACCGGGGAGCTGTTTTTT. Encoded protein: CASSSPLGGGTGELFF.